A selection of T cell receptor beta chains follows, all from one sample in a study of T cells in Graves' hyperthyroidism and ophthalmopathy. MiXCR, applied by TCRdb to the multiplex PCR reads, yields one record per CDR3 protein. Of about 300,000 distinct CDR3 sequences in the sample, roughly 15% were seen once. Sequencing used blood. These receptors came from a woman in her thirties or forties with Graves' hyperthyroidism. Each CDR3 is given with its conserved first and last residue. The D gene is left open where the match is weak. Clone sizes are given selectively: once, few, many, or a class where the clone is expanded.

clone size	V gene	J gene	D gene	CDR3 protein	CDR3 DNA
.	TRBV18	TRBJ2-7	.	CASSPDSGGYEQYF	TGTGCCAGCTCTCCCGACTCGGGCGGCTACGAGCAGTACTTC
many	TRBV2	TRBJ1-5	.	CASSRDNQPQHF	TGTGCCAGCAGCAGGGATAATCAGCCCCAGCATTTT
many	TRBV4-1	TRBJ1-2	.	CASSQVTNYGYTF	TGCGCCAGCAGCCAGGTTACTAACTATGGCTACACCTTC
many	TRBV5-1	TRBJ1-5	.	CASSLGGGQPQHF	TGTGCCAGCAGTTTAGGAGGGGGTCAGCCCCAGCATTTT
few	TRBV10-3	TRBJ2-7	.	CATKRQAHSYEQYF	TGTGCCACCAAAAGACAGGCCCACTCCTACGAGCAGTACTTC
many	TRBV10-3	TRBJ2-5	.	CAIGPSAESMSWETQYF	TGTGCCATCGGGCCCTCAGCGGAATCCATGTCTTGGGAGACCCAGTACTTC
.	TRBV27	TRBJ2-1	.	CASTPRDKGYNEQFF	TGTGCCAGTACCCCGCGGGACAAGGGGTACAATGAGCAGTTCTTC
many	TRBV3-1	TRBJ2-3	TRBD2	CASSQGASGITDTQYF	TGTGCCAGCAGCCAGGGAGCTAGCGGGATCACAGATACGCAGTATTTT
many	TRBV27	TRBJ2-7	TRBD2	CASRAGTRKGEQYF	TGTGCCAGTCGTGCCGGGACTAGGAAAGGCGAGCAGTACTTC
many	TRBV7-2	TRBJ1-4	TRBD1	CASSLVGQPNEKLFF	TGTGCCAGCAGCTTAGTGGGACAGCCGAATGAAAAACTGTTTTTT
many	TRBV6-1	TRBJ1-5	TRBD1	CASSYAQGAQPQHF	TGTGCCAGCAGTTACGCGCAGGGGGCTCAGCCCCAGCATTTT
many	TRBV2	TRBJ2-1	.	CASSPIGTHPWGEQFF	TGTGCCAGCAGTCCAATAGGGACTCATCCCTGGGGTGAGCAGTTCTTC
.	TRBV24-1	TRBJ2-1	.	CATSIYNEQFF	TGTGCCACCTCCATCTACAATGAGCAGTTCTTC